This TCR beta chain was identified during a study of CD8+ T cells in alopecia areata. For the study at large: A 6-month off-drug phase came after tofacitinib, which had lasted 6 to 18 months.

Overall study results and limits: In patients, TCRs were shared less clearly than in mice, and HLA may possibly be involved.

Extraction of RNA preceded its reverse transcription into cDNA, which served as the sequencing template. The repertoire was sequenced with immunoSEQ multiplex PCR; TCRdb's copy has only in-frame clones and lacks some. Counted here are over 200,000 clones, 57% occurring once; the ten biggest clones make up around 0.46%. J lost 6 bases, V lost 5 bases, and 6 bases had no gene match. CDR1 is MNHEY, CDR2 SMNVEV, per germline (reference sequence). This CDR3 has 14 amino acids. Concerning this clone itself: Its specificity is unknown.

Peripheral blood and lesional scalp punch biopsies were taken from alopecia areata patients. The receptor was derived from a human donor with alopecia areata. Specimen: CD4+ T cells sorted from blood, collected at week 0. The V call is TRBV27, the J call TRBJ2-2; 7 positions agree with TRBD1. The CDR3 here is CASSTRQGAGELFF. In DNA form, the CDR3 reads TGTGCCAGCAGTACAAGACAGGGCGCCGGGGAGCTGTTTTTT.